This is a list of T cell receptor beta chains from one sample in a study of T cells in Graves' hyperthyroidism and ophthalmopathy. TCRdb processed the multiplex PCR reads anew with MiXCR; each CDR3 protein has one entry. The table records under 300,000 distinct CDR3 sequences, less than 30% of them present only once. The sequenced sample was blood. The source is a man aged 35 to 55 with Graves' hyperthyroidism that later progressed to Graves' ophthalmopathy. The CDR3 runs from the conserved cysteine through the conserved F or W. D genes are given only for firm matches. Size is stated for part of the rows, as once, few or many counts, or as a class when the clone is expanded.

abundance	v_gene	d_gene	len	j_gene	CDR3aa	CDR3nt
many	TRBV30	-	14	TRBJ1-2	CARSVLIAGVGYTF	TGTGCCCGGAGTGTACTAATAGCAGGGGTCGGCTACACCTTC
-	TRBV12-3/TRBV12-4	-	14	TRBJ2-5	CASTPSSAGETQYF	TGTGCCAGCACCCCATCTAGCGCGGGAGAGACCCAGTACTTC
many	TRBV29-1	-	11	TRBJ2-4	CSAERLNIQYF	TGCAGCGCCGAACGATTAAACATTCAGTACTTC
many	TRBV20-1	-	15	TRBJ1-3	CSARDQHRSGNTIYF	TGCAGTGCTAGAGATCAGCACAGATCTGGAAACACCATATATTTT
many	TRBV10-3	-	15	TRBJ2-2	CAISERREGTGELFF	TGTGCCATCAGTGAGAGACGGGAAGGCACCGGGGAGCTGTTTTTT
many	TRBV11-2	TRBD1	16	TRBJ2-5	CASSSTTDRGSNAQYF	TGTGCCAGCAGCTCCACCACGGACAGGGGGAGTAACGCCCAGTACTTC
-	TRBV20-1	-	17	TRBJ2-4	CSARPLGDTRVGDIQYF	TGCAGTGCTAGGCCCCTGGGGGACACAAGGGTAGGGGACATTCAGTACTTC
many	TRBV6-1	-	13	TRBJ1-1	CASSEAGGTEAFF	TGTGCCAGCAGTGAAGCGGGGGGCACTGAAGCTTTCTTT
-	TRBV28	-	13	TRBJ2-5	CASSKTVQETQYF	TGTGCCAGCAGTAAGACAGTACAAGAGACCCAGTACTTC
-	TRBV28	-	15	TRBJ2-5	CASSLVRLGRETQYF	TGTGCCAGCAGTTTAGTCCGTTTGGGTAGAGAGACCCAGTACTTC
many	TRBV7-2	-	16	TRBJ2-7	CASSSQGRISSYEQYF	TGTGCCAGCAGCTCCCAAGGACGGATTAGCTCCTACGAGCAGTACTTC
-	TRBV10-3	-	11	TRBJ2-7	CATADQYEQYF	TGTGCCACCGCGGATCAGTACGAGCAGTACTTC
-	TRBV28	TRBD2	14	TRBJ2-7	CASSTSGRIHEQYF	TGTGCCAGCAGTACTAGCGGGAGGATCCACGAGCAGTACTTC
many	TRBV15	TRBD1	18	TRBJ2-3	CATSRVVSGQVLTDTQYF	TGTGCCACCAGCAGAGTGGTATCAGGACAGGTGCTCACAGATACGCAGTATTTT
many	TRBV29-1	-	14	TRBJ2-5	CSVVETVSRGTQYF	TGCAGCGTTGTGGAGACTGTTAGTCGGGGGACCCAGTACTTC
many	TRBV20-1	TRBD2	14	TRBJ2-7	CSARDGTTHYEQYF	TGCAGTGCTAGAGATGGGACTACCCACTACGAGCAGTACTTC
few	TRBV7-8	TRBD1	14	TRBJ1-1	CASSLWGQGAEAFF	TGTGCCAGCAGTCTCTGGGGACAGGGGGCTGAAGCTTTCTTT
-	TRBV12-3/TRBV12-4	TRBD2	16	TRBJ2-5	CASSPTIGREVETQYF	TGTGCCAGCAGTCCGACCATTGGGCGGGAGGTAGAGACCCAGTACTTC
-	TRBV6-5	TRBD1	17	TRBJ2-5	CASSYLGTGGYQETQYF	TGTGCCAGCAGTTACTTAGGGACAGGGGGCTACCAAGAGACCCAGTACTTC
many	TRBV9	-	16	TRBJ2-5	CASSVFEGKALETQYF	TGTGCCAGCAGCGTTTTTGAGGGGAAGGCTTTAGAGACCCAGTACTTC
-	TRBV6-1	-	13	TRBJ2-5	CASSFGPGKTQYF	TGTGCCAGCAGTTTCGGGCCTGGGAAGACCCAGTACTTC
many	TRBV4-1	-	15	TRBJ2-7	CASSQALTTSYEQYF	TGCGCCAGCAGCCAAGCTCTGACAACGTCCTACGAGCAGTACTTC
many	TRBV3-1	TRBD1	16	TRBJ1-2	CASSQDAGTGNYGYTF	TGTGCCAGCAGCCAAGACGCCGGGACAGGGAACTATGGCTACACCTTC
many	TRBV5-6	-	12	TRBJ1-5	CASGARNQPQHF	TGTGCCAGCGGCGCAAGAAATCAGCCCCAGCATTTT
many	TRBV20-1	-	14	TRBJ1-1	CSARGVVGVTEAFF	TGCAGTGCTAGGGGGGTTGTGGGGGTCACTGAAGCTTTCTTT
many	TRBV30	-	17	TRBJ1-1	CAWSGPRTDRLNTEAFF	TGTGCCTGGAGTGGGCCGCGGACAGACCGATTGAACACTGAAGCTTTCTTT
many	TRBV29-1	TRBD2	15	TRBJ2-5	CSVGSGLVSRETQYF	TGCAGCGTTGGGTCGGGACTAGTTTCCAGAGAGACCCAGTACTTC
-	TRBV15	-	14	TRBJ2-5	CATSRALDVETQYF	TGTGCCACCAGCAGGGCCCTGGATGTGGAGACCCAGTACTTC
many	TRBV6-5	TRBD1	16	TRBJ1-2	CASRGQGSLQNYGYTF	TGTGCCAGCAGGGGACAGGGGTCCCTACAAAACTATGGCTACACCTTC
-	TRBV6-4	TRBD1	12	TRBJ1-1	CASSAGQGQAFF	TGTGCCAGCAGTGCGGGACAGGGGCAAGCTTTCTTT
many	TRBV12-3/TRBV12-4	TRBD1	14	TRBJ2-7	CASSIQGALHEQYF	TGTGCCAGCAGTATTCAGGGGGCTCTCCACGAGCAGTACTTC
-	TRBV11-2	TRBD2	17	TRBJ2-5	CASSPWWMAGGRETQYF	TGTGCCAGCAGCCCCTGGTGGATGGCGGGAGGAAGGGAGACCCAGTACTTC
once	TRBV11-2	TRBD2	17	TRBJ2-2	CASSQQSWTRPTGELFF	TGTGCCAGCAGCCAACAAAGCTGGACTAGGCCCACCGGGGAGCTGTTTTTT
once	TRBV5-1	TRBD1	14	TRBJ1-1	CASSLQGGYTEAFF	TGCGCCAGCAGCTTGCAGGGGGGATACACTGAAGCTTTCTTT
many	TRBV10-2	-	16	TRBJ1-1	CASSNTLQLMNTEAFF	TGCGCCAGCAGTAACACTCTCCAATTGATGAACACTGAAGCTTTCTTT
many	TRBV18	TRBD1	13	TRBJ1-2	CASSNDRVPGYTF	TGTGCCAGCTCAAACGACAGGGTGCCTGGCTACACCTTC